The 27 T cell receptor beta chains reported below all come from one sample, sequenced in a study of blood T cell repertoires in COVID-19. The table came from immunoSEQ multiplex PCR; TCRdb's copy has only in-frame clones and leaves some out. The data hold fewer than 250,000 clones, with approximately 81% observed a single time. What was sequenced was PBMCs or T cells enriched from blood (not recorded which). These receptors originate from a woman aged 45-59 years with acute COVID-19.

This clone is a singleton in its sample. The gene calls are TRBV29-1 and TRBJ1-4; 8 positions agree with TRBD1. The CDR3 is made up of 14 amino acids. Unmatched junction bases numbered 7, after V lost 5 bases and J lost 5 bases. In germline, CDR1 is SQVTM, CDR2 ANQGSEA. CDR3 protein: CSVYTGGPNEKLFF. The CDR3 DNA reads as TGCAGCGTTTACACAGGGGGTCCCAATGAAAAACTGTTTTTT.

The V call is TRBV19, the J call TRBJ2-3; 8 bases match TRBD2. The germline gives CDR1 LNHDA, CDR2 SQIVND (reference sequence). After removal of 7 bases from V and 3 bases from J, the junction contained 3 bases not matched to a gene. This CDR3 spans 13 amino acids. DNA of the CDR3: TGTGCCAGTACCAGCGGGAGTACAGATACGCAGTATTTT. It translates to CASTSGSTDTQYF.

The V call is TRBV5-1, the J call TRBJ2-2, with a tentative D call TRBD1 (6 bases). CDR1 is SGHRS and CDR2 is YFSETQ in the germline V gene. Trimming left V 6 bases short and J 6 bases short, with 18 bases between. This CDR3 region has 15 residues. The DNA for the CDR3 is TGCGCCAGCATCTCCTACCAGGGGCCAGCCGGGGAGCTGTTTTTT. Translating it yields CASISYQGPAGELFF.

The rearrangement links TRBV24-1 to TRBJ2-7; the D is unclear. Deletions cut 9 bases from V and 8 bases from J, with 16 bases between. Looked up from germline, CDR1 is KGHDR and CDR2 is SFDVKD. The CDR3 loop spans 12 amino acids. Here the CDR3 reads CATERRITKQYF. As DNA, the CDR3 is TGTGCCACCGAAAGGCGGATTACGAAGCAGTACTTC.

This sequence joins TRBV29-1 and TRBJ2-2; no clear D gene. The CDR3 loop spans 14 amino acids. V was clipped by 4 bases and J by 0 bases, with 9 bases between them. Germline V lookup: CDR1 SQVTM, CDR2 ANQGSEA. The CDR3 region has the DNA TGCAGCGTTGTGTCACAGCCGAACACCGGGGAGCTGTTTTTT. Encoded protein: CSVVSQPNTGELFF.

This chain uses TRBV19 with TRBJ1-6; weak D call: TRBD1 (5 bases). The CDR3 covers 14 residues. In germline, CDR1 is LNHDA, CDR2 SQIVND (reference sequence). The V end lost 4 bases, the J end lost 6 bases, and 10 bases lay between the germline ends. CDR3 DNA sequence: TGTGCCAGTAGTACTCTGACAGCTAATTCACCCCTCCACTTT. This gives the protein CASSTLTANSPLHF.

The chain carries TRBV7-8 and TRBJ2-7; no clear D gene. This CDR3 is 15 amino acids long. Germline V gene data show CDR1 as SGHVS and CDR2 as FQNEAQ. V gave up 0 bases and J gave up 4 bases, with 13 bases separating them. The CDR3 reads CASSLALAPSYEQYF. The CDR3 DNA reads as TGTGCCAGCAGCTTAGCGCTGGCCCCCTCTTACGAGCAGTACTTC.

The CDR3 bases are TGTGCCAGCAGCTTGGGCAGGGGAGAAGGTCTAGCCAAAAACATTCAGTACTTC. Its translation is CASSLGRGEGLAKNIQYF. This chain connects TRBV5-4 to TRBJ2-4, with D maybe TRBD1 (6 bases). Trimming removed 0 bases at V and 0 bases at J, with 16 bases between. CDR1 is SGHNT and CDR2 is YYREEE in the germline V gene (reference sequence). The CDR3 length is 18 residues.

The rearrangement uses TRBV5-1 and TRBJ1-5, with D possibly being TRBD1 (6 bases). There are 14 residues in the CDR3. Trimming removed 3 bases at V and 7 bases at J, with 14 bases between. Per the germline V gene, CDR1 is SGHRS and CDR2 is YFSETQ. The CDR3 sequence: CASSSGGRGQPQHF. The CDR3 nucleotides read TGCGCCAGCAGCTCGGGGGGAAGGGGGCAGCCCCAGCATTTT.

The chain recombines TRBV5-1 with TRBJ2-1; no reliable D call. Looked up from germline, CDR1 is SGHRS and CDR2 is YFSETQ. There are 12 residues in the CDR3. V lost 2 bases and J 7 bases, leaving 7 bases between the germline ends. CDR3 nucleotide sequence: TGCGCCAGCAGCTTCGTGTTGAATGAGCAGTTCTTC. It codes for CASSFVLNEQFF.

The CDR3 is CASSNDRGTDTQYF. CDR3 coding DNA: TGTGCCAGCAGTAACGACAGGGGGACAGATACGCAGTATTTT. This chain connects TRBV2 to TRBJ2-3; the match to TRBD1 covers 9 bases. J gave up 3 bases and V 5 bases, and 3 bases lay outside the gene matches. The CDR3 covers 14 residues. Per the germline V gene, CDR1 is SNHLY and CDR2 is FYNNEI.

The CDR3 sequence is CASSQGTSGVLNEQFF. CDR3 DNA: TGTGCCAGCAGCCAAGGAACTAGCGGGGTGTTAAATGAGCAGTTCTTC. The V gene is TRBV3-1 (or the pseudogene TRBV3-2), the J gene TRBJ2-1, with 10 bases matching TRBD2. Germline CDR1 is LGHDT and CDR2 is YNNKEL (reference sequence). This CDR3 region has 16 residues. V was clipped by 1 base and J by 7 bases; unmatched bases: 7.

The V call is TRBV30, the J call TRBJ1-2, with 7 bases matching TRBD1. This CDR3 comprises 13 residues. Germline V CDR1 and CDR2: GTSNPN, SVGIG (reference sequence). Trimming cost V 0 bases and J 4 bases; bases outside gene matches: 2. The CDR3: CAWSVGDSYGYTF. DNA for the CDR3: TGTGCCTGGAGTGTAGGGGACAGCTATGGCTACACCTTC.

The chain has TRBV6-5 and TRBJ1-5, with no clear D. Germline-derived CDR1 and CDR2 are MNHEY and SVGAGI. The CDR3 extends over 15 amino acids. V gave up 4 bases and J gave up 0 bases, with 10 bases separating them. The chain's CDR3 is CASSSAAYSNQPQHF. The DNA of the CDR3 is TGTGCCAGCAGTTCGGCGGCGTATAGCAATCAGCCCCAGCATTTT.

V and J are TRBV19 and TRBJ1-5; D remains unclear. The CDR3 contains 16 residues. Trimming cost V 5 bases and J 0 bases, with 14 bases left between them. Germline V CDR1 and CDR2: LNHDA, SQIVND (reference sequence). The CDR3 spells CASSPPGGNSNQPQHF. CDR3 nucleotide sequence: TGTGCCAGTAGTCCGCCGGGAGGGAATAGCAATCAGCCCCAGCATTTT.

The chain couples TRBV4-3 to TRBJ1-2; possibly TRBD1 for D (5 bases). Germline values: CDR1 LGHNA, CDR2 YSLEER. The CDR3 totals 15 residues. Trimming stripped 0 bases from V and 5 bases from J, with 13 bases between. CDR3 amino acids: CASSQDRRATYGYTF. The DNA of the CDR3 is TGCGCCAGCAGCCAAGATCGCAGGGCTACTTATGGCTACACCTTC.

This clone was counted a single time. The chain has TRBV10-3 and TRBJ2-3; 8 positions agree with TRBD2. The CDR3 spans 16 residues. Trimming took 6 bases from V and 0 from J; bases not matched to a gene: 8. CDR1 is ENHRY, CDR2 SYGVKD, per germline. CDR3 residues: CAIRSESSGSTDTQYF. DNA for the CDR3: TGTGCCATCAGGTCCGAGTCTAGCGGGAGCACAGATACGCAGTATTTT.

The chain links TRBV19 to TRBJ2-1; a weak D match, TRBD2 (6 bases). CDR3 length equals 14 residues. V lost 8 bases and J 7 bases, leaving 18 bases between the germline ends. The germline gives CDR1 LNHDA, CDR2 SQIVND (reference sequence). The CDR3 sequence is CASSYSGSLNEQFF. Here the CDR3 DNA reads TGTGCCAGTTCTTACAGCGGGTCCTTGAATGAGCAGTTCTTC. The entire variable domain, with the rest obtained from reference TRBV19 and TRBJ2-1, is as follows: DGGITQSPKYLFRKEGQNVTLSCEQNLNHDAMYWYRQDPGQGLRLIYYSQIVNDFQKGDIAEGYSVSREKKESFPLTVTSAQKNPTAFYLCASSYSGSLNEQFFGPGTRLTVL.

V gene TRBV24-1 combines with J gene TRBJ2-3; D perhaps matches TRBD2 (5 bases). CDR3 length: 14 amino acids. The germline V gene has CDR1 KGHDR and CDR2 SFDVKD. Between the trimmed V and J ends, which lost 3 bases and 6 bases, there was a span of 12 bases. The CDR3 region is CATSDLWETDTQYF. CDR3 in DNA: TGTGCCACCAGTGATCTCTGGGAGACGGATACGCAGTATTTT.

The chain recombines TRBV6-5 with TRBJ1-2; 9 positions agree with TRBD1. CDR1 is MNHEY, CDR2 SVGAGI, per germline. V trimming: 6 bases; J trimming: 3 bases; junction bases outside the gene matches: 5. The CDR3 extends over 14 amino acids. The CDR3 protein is CASSIQGAYYGYTF. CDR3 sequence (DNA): TGTGCCAGCAGCATACAGGGGGCATACTATGGCTACACCTTC.

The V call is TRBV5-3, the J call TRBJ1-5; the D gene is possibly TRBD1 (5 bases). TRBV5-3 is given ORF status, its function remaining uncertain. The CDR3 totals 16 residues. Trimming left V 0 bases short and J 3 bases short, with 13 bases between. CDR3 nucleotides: TGTGCCAGAAGCTTGGCGGTAGGGGCGACCAATCAGCCCCAGCATTTT. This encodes CARSLAVGATNQPQHF.

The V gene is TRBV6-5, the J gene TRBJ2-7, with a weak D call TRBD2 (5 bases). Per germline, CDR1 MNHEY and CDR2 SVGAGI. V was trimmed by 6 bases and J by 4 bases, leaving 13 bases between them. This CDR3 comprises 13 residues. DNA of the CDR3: TGTGCCAGCAGCGACCCGGGGAGTTACGAGCAGTACTTC. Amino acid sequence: CASSDPGSYEQYF.

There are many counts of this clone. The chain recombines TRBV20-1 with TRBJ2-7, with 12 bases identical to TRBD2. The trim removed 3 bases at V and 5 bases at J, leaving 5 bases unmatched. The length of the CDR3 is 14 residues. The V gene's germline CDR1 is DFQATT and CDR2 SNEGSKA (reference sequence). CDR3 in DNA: TGCAGTGCTAGTATGACTAGCGGGAGCCACGAGCAGTACTTC. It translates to CSASMTSGSHEQYF.

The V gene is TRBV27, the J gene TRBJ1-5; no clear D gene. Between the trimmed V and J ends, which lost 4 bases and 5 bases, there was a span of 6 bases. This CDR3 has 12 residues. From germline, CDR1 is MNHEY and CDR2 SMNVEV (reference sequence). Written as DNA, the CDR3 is TGTGCCAGCAGTTCAGTGGATCAGCCCCAGCATTTT. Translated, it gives CASSSVDQPQHF.

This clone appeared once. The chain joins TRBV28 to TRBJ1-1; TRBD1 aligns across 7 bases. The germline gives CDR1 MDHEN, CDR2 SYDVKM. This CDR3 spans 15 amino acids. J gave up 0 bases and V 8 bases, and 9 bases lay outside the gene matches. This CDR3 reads CASGRPGQVNTEAFF. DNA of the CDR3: TGTGCCAGCGGTCGTCCCGGACAGGTGAACACTGAAGCTTTCTTT.

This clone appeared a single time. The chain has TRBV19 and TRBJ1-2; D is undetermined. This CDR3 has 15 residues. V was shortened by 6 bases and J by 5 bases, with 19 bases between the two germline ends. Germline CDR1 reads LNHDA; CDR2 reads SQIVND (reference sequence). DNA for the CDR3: TGTGCCAGTAGGGAGTTTTCCCGTGGTCTGTATGGCTACACCTTC. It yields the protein CASREFSRGLYGYTF.

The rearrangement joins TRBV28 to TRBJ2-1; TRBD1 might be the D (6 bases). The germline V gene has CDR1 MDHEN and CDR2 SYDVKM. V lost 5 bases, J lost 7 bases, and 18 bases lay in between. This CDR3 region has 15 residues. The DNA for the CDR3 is TGTGCCAGCAGTACCTCTAGGGACATCAAAAATGAGCAGTTCTTC. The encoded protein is CASSTSRDIKNEQFF. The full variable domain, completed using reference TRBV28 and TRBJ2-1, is DVKVTQSSRYLVKRTGEKVFLECVQDMDHENMFWYRQDPGLGLRLIYFSYDVKMKEKGDIPEGYSVSREKKERFSLILESASTNQTSMYLCASSTSRDIKNEQFFGPGTRLTVL.